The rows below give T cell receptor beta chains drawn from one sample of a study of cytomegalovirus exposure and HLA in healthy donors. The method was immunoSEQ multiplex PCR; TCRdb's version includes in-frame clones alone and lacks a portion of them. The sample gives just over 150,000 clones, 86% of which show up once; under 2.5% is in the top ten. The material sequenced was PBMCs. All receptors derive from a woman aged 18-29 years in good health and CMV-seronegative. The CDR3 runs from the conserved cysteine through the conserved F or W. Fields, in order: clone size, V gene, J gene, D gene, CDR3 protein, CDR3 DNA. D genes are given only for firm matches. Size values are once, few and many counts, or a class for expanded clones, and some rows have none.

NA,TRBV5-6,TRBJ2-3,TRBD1,CASSFLQGADTQYF,TGTGCCAGCAGCTTTTTACAGGGGGCAGATACGCAGTATTTT
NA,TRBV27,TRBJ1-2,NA,CASSLGRDYGYTF,TGTGCCAGCAGTTTAGGGCGGGACTATGGCTACACCTTC
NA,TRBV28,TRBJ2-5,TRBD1,CASSSPGQGGFETQYF,TGTGCCAGCAGCAGCCCGGGACAGGGGGGATTTGAGACCCAGTACTTC
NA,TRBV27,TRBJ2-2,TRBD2,CASSPTAGGATGELFF,TGTGCCAGCAGTCCCACAGCGGGGGGGGCCACCGGGGAGCTGTTTTTT
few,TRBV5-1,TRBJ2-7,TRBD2,CASSLGGQASGTYEQYF,TGCGCCAGCAGCTTGGGGGGGCAAGCTAGCGGGACATACGAGCAGTACTTC
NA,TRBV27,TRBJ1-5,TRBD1,CASSLFGTGEGQPQHF,TGTGCCAGCAGTTTATTTGGGACAGGGGAAGGTCAGCCCCAGCATTTT
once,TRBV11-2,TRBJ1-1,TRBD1,CASSPVTGVNTEAFF,TGTGCCAGCAGCCCCGTAACAGGGGTGAACACTGAAGCTTTCTTT
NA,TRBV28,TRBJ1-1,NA,CASRGEGTEAFF,TGTGCCAGCCGGGGTGAAGGGACTGAAGCTTTCTTT
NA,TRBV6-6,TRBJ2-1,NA,CASRRASSSYNEQFF,TGTGCCAGCAGGCGGGCGTCCAGCTCCTACAATGAGCAGTTCTTC
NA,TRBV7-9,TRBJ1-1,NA,CASSLASPKNTEAFF,TGTGCCAGCAGCTTAGCGTCCCCCAAGAACACTGAAGCTTTCTTT